Reported below is one T cell receptor (beta chain). Its specificity is unknown. Germline values: CDR1 MGHDK, CDR2 SYGVNS. The V and J ends lost 5 bases and 4 bases respectively, with 18 bases between them. The CDR3 is 16 amino acids. Obtained as resections during corrective heart surgery, the thymus tissue was then studied. Corrective surgery for congenital heart defects was being performed on the healthy Finnish infants who were the donors. Repertoires were generated with immunoSEQ multiplex PCR, while TCRdb's copy carries only in-frame clones and drops some. The sample includes under 150,000 clones, about 95% of them seen just once. This entry comes from a study of human thymus T cells. Study-level points and caveats: Thymic and blood repertoires seemed to favor certain V and J genes. Related studies noted strongly shared thymic repertoires across unrelated people.

The origin of this receptor is a boy in the first two years of life with a congenital heart defect but otherwise immunologically healthy. V usage is TRBV25-1 and J usage is TRBJ1-5, with a tentative D call TRBD1 (5 bases). The specimen was thymus tissue. For the CDR3, the DNA is TGTGCCAGCAGTCCCAAAGGGGCGGGGGGTAATCAGCCCCAGCATTTT. This encodes CASSPKGAGGNQPQHF.